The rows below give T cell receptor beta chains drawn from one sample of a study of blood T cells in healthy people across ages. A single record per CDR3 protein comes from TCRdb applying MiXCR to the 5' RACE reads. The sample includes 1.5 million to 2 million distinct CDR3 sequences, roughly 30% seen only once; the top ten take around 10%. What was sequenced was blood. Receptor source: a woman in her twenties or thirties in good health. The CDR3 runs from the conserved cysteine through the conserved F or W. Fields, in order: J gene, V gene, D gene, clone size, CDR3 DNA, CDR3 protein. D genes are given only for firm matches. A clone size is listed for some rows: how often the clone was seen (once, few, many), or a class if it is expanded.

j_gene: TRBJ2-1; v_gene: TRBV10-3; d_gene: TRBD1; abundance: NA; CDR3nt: TGTGCCATCAGTGAAAGACAGGGGGTTGAGCAGTTCTTC; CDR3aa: CAISERQGVEQFF
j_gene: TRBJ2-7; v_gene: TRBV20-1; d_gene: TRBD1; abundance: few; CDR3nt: TGCAGTGCCCCGAGGACAGGGGCGGGAGAGCAGTACTTC; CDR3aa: CSAPRTGAGEQYF
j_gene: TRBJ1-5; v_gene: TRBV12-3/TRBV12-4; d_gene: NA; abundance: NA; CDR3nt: TGTGCCAGCAGGAGGACGGCCGGGATGGGGCCCCAGCATTTT; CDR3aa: CASRRTAGMGPQHF
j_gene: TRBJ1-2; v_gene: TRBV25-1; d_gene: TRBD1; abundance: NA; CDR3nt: TGTGCCAGCAGTGTACCGGGACAGTCTCCGGGCTACACCTTC; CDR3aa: CASSVPGQSPGYTF
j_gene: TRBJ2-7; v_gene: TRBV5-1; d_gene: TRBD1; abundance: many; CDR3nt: TGTGCCAGCAGCTCCCCGGGACAGAGCTACGAGCAGTACTTC; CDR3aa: CASSSPGQSYEQYF
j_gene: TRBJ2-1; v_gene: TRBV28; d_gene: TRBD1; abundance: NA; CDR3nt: TGTGCCAGCATCGGGACAGGGGAGGGATCCTACAATGAGCAGTTCTTC; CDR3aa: CASIGTGEGSYNEQFF
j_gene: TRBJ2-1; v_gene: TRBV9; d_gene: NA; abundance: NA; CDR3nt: TGTGCCAGCAGCGTTAGTTTGGACAATGAGCAGTTCTTC; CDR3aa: CASSVSLDNEQFF
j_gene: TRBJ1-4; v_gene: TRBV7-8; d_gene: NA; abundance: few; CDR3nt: TGTGCCAGCAGCTTGGGGGTGGACAGTACAACTAATGAAAAACTGTTTTTT; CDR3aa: CASSLGVDSTTNEKLFF
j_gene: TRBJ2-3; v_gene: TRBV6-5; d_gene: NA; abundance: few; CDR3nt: TGTGCCAGCAGTTACGATACGGGAGATACGCAGTATTTT; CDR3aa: CASSYDTGDTQYF
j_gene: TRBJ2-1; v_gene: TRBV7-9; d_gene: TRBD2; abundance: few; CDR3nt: TGTGCCAGCAGCATCAGGACTAGCGGGGGGGCCGAATACAATGAGCAGTTCTTC; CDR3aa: CASSIRTSGGAEYNEQFF
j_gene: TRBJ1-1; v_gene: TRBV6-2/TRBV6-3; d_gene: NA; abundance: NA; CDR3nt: TGTGCCAGCAGTTCACCCGGGTTGGGGACTGAAGCTTTCTTT; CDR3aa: CASSSPGLGTEAFF
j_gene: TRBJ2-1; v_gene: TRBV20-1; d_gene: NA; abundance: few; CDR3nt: TGCAGTGCCAGCGTTATTGGTGGGAGTGCCTCCTACAATGAGCAGTTCTTC; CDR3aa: CSASVIGGSASYNEQFF
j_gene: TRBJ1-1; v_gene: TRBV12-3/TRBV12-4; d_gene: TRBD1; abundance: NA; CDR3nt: TGTGCCAGCAGTTTAGAGGGGGACAGGGCAGGGGAAGCTTTCTTT; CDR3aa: CASSLEGDRAGEAFF
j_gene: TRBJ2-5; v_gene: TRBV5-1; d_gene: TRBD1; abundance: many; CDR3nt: TGCGCCAGCCGACAGGGATTGCAGACCCAGTACTTC; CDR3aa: CASRQGLQTQYF
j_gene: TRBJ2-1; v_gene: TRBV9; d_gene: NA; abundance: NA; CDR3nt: TGTGCCAGCAGCGTAGGAATGGAGGGGACCCATGGGAATGAGCAGTTCTTC; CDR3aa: CASSVGMEGTHGNEQFF
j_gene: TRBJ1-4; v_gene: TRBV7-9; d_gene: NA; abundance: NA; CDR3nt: TGTGCCAGCAGCCTCGACAGCGGCAGTGAAAAACTGTTTTTT; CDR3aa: CASSLDSGSEKLFF
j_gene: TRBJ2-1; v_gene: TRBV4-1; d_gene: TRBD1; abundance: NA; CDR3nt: TGCGCCAGCAGCCAAGGCAGGGAGCAGGGGGCATGCAATGAGCAGTTCTTC; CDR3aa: CASSQGREQGACNEQFF
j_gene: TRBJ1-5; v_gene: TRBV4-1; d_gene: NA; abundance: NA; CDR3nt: TGCGCCAGCAGCCACCCAAGGGGTCAGCCCCAGCATTTT; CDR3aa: CASSHPRGQPQHF
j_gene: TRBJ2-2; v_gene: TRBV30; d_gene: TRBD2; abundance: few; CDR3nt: TGTGCCTGGAGTGTATGGGAGGGATGGGTCACCGGGGAGCTGTTTTTT; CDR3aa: CAWSVWEGWVTGELFF
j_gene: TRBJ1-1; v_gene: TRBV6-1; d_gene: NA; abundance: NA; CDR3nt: TGTGCCAGCAGTCCCCTTGAGGGCCGCACTGAAGCTTTCTTT; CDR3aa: CASSPLEGRTEAFF
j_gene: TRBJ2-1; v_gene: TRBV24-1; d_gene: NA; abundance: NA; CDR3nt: TGTGCCACCAGTGATTTGCCTTCGGCAGGGCAGTTCTTC; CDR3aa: CATSDLPSAGQFF
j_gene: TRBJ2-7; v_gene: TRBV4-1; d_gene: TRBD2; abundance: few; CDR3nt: TGCGCCAGCAGCCAAGAGAGCGGGGGGCCCTCCTACGAGCAGTACTTC; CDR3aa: CASSQESGGPSYEQYF
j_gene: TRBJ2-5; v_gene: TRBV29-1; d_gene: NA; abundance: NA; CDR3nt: TGCAGCGTTGAGGGCCCAGGGGATCTAGAGACCCAGTACTTC; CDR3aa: CSVEGPGDLETQYF
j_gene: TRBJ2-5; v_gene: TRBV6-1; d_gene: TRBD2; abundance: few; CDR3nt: TGTGCCAGCAGTGAATCTCGACTAGCGGGAGAAGAGACCCAGTACTTC; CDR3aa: CASSESRLAGEETQYF
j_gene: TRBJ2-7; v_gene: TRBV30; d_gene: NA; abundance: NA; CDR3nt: TGTGCCTGGAAGCCCGACGGCTACGAGCAGTACTTC; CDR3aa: CAWKPDGYEQYF
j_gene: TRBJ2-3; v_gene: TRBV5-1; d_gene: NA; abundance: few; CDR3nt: TGCGCCAGCAGCTTGGGCTATGGGTTGACTTCAGATACGCAGTATTTT; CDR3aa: CASSLGYGLTSDTQYF
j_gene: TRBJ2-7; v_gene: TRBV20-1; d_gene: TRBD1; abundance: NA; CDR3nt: TGCAGTGCTAGACGACCGACGACAGGGTTAATGGTCGAGCAGTACTTC; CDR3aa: CSARRPTTGLMVEQYF
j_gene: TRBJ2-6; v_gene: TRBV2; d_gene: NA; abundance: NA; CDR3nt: TGTGCCAGCAGTGCCCGATCGGTTACGAACTCTGGGGCCAACGTCCTGACTTTC; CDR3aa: CASSARSVTNSGANVLTF
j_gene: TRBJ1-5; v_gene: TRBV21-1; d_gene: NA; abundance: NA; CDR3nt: TGTGCCAGCAGCACCCTCCAAGGGACCAATCAGCCCCAGCATTTT; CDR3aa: CASSTLQGTNQPQHF
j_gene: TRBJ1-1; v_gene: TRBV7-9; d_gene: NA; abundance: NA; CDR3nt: TGTGCCAGCAGCTTTACCAGGGACATTGAAGCTTTCTTT; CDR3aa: CASSFTRDIEAFF
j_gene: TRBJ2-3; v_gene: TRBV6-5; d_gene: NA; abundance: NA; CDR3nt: TGTGCCAGCAGTTACTCGGAGCGGAGCACAGATACGCAGTATTTT; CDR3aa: CASSYSERSTDTQYF
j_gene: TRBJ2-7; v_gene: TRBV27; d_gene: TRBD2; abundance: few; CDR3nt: TGTGCCAGCAGTTTTAGGGGACTAGCGGTCTCCTACGAGCAGTACTTC; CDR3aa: CASSFRGLAVSYEQYF
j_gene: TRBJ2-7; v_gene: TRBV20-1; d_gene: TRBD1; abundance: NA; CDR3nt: TGCAGTGCTAGACGGGACAGGGATTACTCCTACGAGCAGTACTTC; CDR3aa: CSARRDRDYSYEQYF
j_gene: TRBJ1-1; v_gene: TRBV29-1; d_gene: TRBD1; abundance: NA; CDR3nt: TGCAGCGTGTCACAGGGGCAGAACACTGAAGCTTTCTTT; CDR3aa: CSVSQGQNTEAFF
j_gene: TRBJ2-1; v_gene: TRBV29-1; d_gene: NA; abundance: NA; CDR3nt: TGCGGCGCCCAGCCGGGACTCACGCCTGGCCATGAGCAGTTCTTC; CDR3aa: CGAQPGLTPGHEQFF
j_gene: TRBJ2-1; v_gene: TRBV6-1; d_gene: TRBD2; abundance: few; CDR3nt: TGTGCCAGCAGCTCTGGGGGACTAGCGGGAGATCGATTCAATGAGCAGTTCTTC; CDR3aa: CASSSGGLAGDRFNEQFF
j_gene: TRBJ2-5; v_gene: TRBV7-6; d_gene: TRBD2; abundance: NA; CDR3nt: TGTGCCAGCAGCTTAGTCGCTAGCGGGGGACACCAAGAGACCCAGTACTTC; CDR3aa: CASSLVASGGHQETQYF
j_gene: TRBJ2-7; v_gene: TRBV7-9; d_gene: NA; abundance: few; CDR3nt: TGTGCCAGCAGCTTAGGTTGGAGAGGCTCCTACGAGCAGTACTTC; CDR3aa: CASSLGWRGSYEQYF
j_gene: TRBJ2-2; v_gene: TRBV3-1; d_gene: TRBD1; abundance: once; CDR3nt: TGTGCCACAAATACAGGGGGCACCGGGGAGCTGTTTTTT; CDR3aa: CATNTGGTGELFF
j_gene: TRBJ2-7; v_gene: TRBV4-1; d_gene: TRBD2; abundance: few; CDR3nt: TGCGCCAGCAGCCATAACTCGGGACTAGCGGGGGGACTCTCCGAGCAGTACTTC; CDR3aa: CASSHNSGLAGGLSEQYF
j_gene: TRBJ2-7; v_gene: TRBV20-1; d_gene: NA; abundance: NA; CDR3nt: TGCAGTGCTACGGCGGCGAAGCCCTACGAGCAGTACTTC; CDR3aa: CSATAAKPYEQYF
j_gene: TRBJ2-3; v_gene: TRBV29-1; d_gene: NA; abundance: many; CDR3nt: TGCAGCGTTGGTAAGGGGAGAGATACGCAGTATTTT; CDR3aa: CSVGKGRDTQYF
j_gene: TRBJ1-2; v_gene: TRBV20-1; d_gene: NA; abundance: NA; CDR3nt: TGCAGTGCTAGAGACTTGACAGTAAACTATGGCTACACCTTC; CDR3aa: CSARDLTVNYGYTF
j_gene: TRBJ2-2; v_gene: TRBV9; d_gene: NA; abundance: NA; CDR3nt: TGTGCCAGCAGCGTAGTAAGCGCCGGGGAGCTGTTTTTT; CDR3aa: CASSVVSAGELFF
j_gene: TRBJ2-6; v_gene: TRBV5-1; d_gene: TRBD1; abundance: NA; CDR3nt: TGCGCCAGCAGCTTGATACAGGGGGCGGCTGGGGCCAACGTCCTGACTTTC; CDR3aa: CASSLIQGAAGANVLTF
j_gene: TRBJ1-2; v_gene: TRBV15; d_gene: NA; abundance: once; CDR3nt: TGTGCCACCAGCAGAGATTCCCTTGGGGAGGAAGGCTATGGCTACACCTTC; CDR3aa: CATSRDSLGEEGYGYTF
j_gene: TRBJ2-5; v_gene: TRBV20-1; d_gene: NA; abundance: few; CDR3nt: TGCAGTGCCACCAGCCAGACCCAGTACTTC; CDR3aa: CSATSQTQYF
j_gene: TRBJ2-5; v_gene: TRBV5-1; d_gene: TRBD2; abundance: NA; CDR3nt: TGCGCCAGCAGGGACCCTTTAGCGGGGGTGGAGACCCAGTACTTC; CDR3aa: CASRDPLAGVETQYF
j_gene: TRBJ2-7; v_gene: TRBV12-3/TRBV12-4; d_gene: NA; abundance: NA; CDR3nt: TGTGCCAGCAGTTTAGTTGAGGGCGACTTCGAGCAGTACTTC; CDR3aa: CASSLVEGDFEQYF
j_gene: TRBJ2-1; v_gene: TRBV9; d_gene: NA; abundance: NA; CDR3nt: TGTGCCAGCGAAAATGAGCAGTTCTTC; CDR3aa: CASENEQFF
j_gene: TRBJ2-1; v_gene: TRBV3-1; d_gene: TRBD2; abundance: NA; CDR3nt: TGTGCCAGCAGCCATCAAGGGACTAGCGGGCCTTACAATGAGCAGTTCTTC; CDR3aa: CASSHQGTSGPYNEQFF